One sample yielded the 23 T cell receptor beta chains listed below, sequenced in a study of blood T cell repertoires in COVID-19. Clones were sequenced by immunoSEQ multiplex PCR, and TCRdb holds only the in-frame ones, with some missing. The table includes about 120,000 clones, around 87% detected once. Sequences were obtained from peripheral blood. These receptors were collected from a woman in her fifties or sixties with acute or convalescent COVID-19.

The chain couples TRBV10-3 to TRBJ1-2; the match to TRBD1 covers 9 bases. V was pared by 6 bases and J by 3 bases, with 5 bases of the junction left unmatched. Germline values: CDR1 ENHRY, CDR2 SYGVKD. CDR3 length equals 14 residues. The CDR3 spells CAISRDRDHYGYTF. In nucleotides, the CDR3 is TGTGCCATCAGCAGGGACAGGGATCACTATGGCTACACCTTC.

The rearrangement joins TRBV30 to TRBJ2-3; 7 nucleotides agree with TRBD2. The CDR3 contains 16 residues. V lost 2 bases and J lost 3; bases outside the gene matches: 11. Germline V gene sequence: CDR1 GTSNPN, CDR2 SVGIG (reference sequence). The CDR3 region is CAWSRFTSVVTDTQYF. The CDR3 DNA reads TGTGCCTGGAGTCGATTTACTAGCGTCGTAACAGATACGCAGTATTTT.

In its sample, this clone was seen once. The rearrangement joins TRBV14 to TRBJ2-2; 7 nucleotides agree with TRBD2. J gave up 4 bases and V 3 bases, and 8 bases lay outside the gene matches. Germline V gene sequence: CDR1 SGHDN, CDR2 FVKESK. The CDR3 is made up of 16 amino acids. The CDR3 DNA follows: TGTGCCAGCAGCCATATCGGACTAGTCTCCACCGGGGAGCTGTTTTTT. Its translation is CASSHIGLVSTGELFF.

This chain uses TRBV19 with TRBJ1-4, with no clear D. The CDR3 has 14 residues. From germline, CDR1 is LNHDA and CDR2 SQIVND (reference sequence). The V end was cut by 9 bases, the J end by 4 bases, with 15 bases between. The CDR3 sequence: CASKTDRLNEKLFF. The CDR3, as DNA: TGTGCCAGCAAAACCGACCGACTTAATGAAAAACTGTTTTTT.

The rearrangement uses TRBV5-1 and TRBJ1-2; tentative D call: TRBD1 (5 bases). The CDR3 consists of 14 residues. CDR1 SGHRS and CDR2 YFSETQ come from the germline V gene. V lost 2 bases to trimming and J lost 2 bases, with 10 bases between them. CDR3 region: CASSFQGRNYGYTF. The CDR3 DNA reads as TGCGCCAGCAGCTTTCAGGGAAGGAACTATGGCTACACCTTC.

The genes are TRBV5-1 and TRBJ2-1, with TRBD2 matching 10 bases. The germline V gene has CDR1 SGHRS and CDR2 YFSETQ. CDR3 length equals 16 residues. Germline trimming cut 0 bases from V and 4 bases from J; bases unmatched to any gene: 4. For the CDR3, the DNA is TGCGCCAGCAGCTTGGTCGGACTAGCGGATTACAATGAGCAGTTCTTC. Protein sequence: CASSLVGLADYNEQFF.

The V and J genes are TRBV19 and TRBJ2-7; 7 bases are a match to TRBD2. CDR1 is LNHDA, CDR2 SQIVND, per germline (reference sequence). V was clipped by 3 bases and J by 6 bases; unmatched bases: 11. CDR3 length: 15 amino acids. Here the CDR3 reads CASSMRVAGRSEQYF. The CDR3 DNA reads TGTGCCAGTAGTATGAGGGTAGCGGGTCGGTCCGAGCAGTACTTC.

This chain connects TRBV6-1 to TRBJ1-1; D gene unclear. V was clipped by 2 bases and J by 5 bases, with 9 bases between them. Germline V lookup: CDR1 MNHNS, CDR2 SASEGT. This CDR3 is built from 13 residues. As DNA, the CDR3 is TGTGCCAGCAGTGAACCCTCCGAGACTGAAGCTTTCTTT. This codes for CASSEPSETEAFF.

The genes are TRBV28 and TRBJ1-2, with a weak D call TRBD1 (5 bases). CDR1 MDHEN and CDR2 SYDVKM come from the germline V gene. The CDR3 runs 14 residues. V was cut by 3 bases and J by 2 bases, with 10 bases left in between. Here the CDR3 reads CASSFSGGNYGYTF. The DNA of the CDR3 is TGTGCCAGCAGTTTCAGCGGGGGGAACTATGGCTACACCTTC.

J is TRBJ2-2 and V is TRBV30; 7 bases are shared with TRBD1. The CDR3 has 15 amino acids. V dropped 8 bases and J dropped 6; count of bases not matched to a gene: 15. The germline CDR1 and CDR2 sequences are GTSNPN and SVGIG (reference sequence). For the CDR3, the DNA is TGTGCCAGCCCTACAGGGGCCGGTAAACCCGGGGAGCTGTTTTTT. Encoded protein: CASPTGAGKPGELFF.

This chain connects TRBV7-8 to TRBJ2-7, with a possible D match to TRBD1 (5 bases). The CDR3 runs to 11 residues. Germline CDR1 is SGHVS and CDR2 is FQNEAQ. Between the trimmed V and J ends, which lost 4 bases and 10 bases, there was a span of 11 bases. CDR3 amino acids: CASSSGISQYF. The CDR3 nucleotides are TGTGCCAGCAGCTCAGGGATTTCTCAGTACTTC.

The chain joins TRBV18 to TRBJ2-3, with 11 bases lining up with TRBD2. The CDR3 runs to 16 residues. The germline V gene encodes CDR1 KGHSH and CDR2 LQKENI. Trimming removed 0 bases from V and 8 bases from J; junction bases left unmatched: 7. The CDR3: CASSPPSGGAEGTQYF. CDR3 nucleotides: TGTGCCAGCTCACCACCTAGCGGGGGGGCCGAAGGTACGCAGTATTTT.

The chain combines TRBV7-2 with TRBJ2-3; unclear D gene. Per the germline V gene, CDR1 is SGHTA and CDR2 is FQGNSA. This CDR3 is built from 15 residues. Trimming removed 1 base from V and 2 bases from J, with 10 bases in between. CDR3 DNA sequence: TGTGCCAGCAGCTTAGATGGCAGGCACACAGATACGCAGTATTTT. Its translation is CASSLDGRHTDTQYF.

This chain connects TRBV7-2 to TRBJ2-2; 7 bases match TRBD1. From germline, CDR1 is SGHTA and CDR2 FQGNSA. J was trimmed by 4 bases and V by 5 bases; bases with no gene match: 4. The CDR3 is 14 residues long. The CDR3 region is CASSPDRFTGELFF. The DNA for the CDR3 is TGTGCCAGCAGCCCGGACAGGTTCACCGGGGAGCTGTTTTTT.

This sequence joins TRBV11-3 and TRBJ1-1; D is undetermined. Trimming removed 1 base at V and 1 base at J, with 4 bases between. Germline V gives CDR1 SGHNT, CDR2 YENEEA. This CDR3 region has 13 residues. CDR3 nucleotide sequence: TGTGCCAGCAGCTTAGGAGGGAACACTGAAGCTTTCTTT. It yields the protein CASSLGGNTEAFF.

The chain employs TRBV24-1 and TRBJ1-2; 8 nucleotides agree with TRBD1. The CDR3 runs to 14 residues. From germline, CDR1 is KGHDR and CDR2 SFDVKD. Trimming at V came to 4 bases and at J to 2 bases, leaving 2 bases not matched to a gene. CDR3 bases: TGTGCCACCAGTGACCGACAGGGGAACTATGGCTACACCTTC. Translating gives CATSDRQGNYGYTF.

There are many counts of this clone. The chain recombines TRBV6-2 or TRBV6-3 with TRBJ1-5; 8 positions match TRBD1. The CDR3 is 18 residues long. CDR1 and CDR2 from the germline V gene are MNHEY and SVGEGT. V lost 6 bases and J lost 4; bases outside the gene matches: 17. As DNA, the CDR3 is TGTGCCAGCAGCCTTCTCGGACAGGGTATGGCTGGGAATCAGCCCCAGCATTTT. Its translation is CASSLLGQGMAGNQPQHF.

This chain links TRBV7-2 with TRBJ2-5; D may be TRBD2 (7 bases). Between the trimmed V and J ends, which lost 2 bases and 4 bases, there was a span of 14 bases. CDR3 length: 15 amino acids. CDR1 and CDR2 from the germline V gene are SGHTA and FQGNSA. CDR3 sequence reads: CASSLTPRGGETQYF. The CDR3 region has the DNA TGTGCCAGCAGCTTAACCCCTAGGGGGGGAGAGACCCAGTACTTC.

J is TRBJ1-2 and V is TRBV5-1; a weak D match, TRBD1 (6 bases). The V gene lost 1 base and the J gene lost 8 bases, with 18 bases spanning the gap. Germline V gives CDR1 SGHRS, CDR2 YFSETQ. This CDR3 has 15 amino acids. CDR3 DNA sequence: TGCGCCAGCAGCTTGATTGGGGAAGACAGGTACGGCTACACCTTC. Protein product: CASSLIGEDRYGYTF.

This chain links TRBV24-1 with TRBJ2-5; possible D gene TRBD1, 5 bases. The CDR3 loop spans 14 amino acids. The V end was cut by 1 base, the J end by 2 bases, with 7 bases between. Germline V gene sequence: CDR1 KGHDR, CDR2 SFDVKD. The CDR3 nucleotides read TGTGCCACCAGTGATTTTACAGGACAAGAGACCCAGTACTTC. Translated: CATSDFTGQETQYF.

CDR3 in DNA: TGCGCCAGCAGCGCCCGGGACAGCCTTAATTCACCCCTCCACTTT. Translated: CASSARDSLNSPLHF. The V and J genes are TRBV4-1 and TRBJ1-6, with TRBD1 matching over 7 bases. V shed 5 bases and J 6 bases; nucleotides not matched to a gene: 7. The CDR3 loop spans 15 amino acids. Looked up from germline, CDR1 is MGHRA and CDR2 is YSYEKL.

The V gene is TRBV30, the J gene TRBJ1-4; D gene ambiguous. The CDR3 length is 13 residues. Per germline, CDR1 GTSNPN and CDR2 SVGIG (reference sequence). V lost 1 base and J lost 8, with 11 bases in between. CDR3 amino acids: CAWSAGDGEKLFF. The CDR3 nucleotides are TGTGCCTGGAGTGCTGGAGATGGGGAAAAACTGTTTTTT.

The CDR3 bases are TGTGCCAGCAGCCGATCGCGGGAGACAGATACGCAGTATTTT. Amino acids: CASSRSRETDTQYF. This chain connects TRBV5-5 to TRBJ2-3; 7 bases match TRBD2. Germline CDR1 is SGHKS and CDR2 is YYEKEE (reference sequence). The CDR3 contains 14 residues. V was clipped by 4 bases and J by 3 bases; unmatched bases: 5.